A selection of T cell receptor beta chains follows, all from one sample in a study of identical twins. TCRdb analysed the 5' RACE reads with MiXCR anew, one entry per CDR3 protein. This sample yields some 500,000 distinct CDR3 sequences, of which around 14% are seen a single time; around 0.48% belongs to the top ten. This sample also appeared in a second study, on yellow fever vaccine responses in identical twins.

Input material: CD4+ T cells sorted from blood. All receptors derive from a woman aged 18-35 years in good health. Both conserved end residues are part of each CDR3. Each record gives: J gene, clone size, D gene, V gene, CDR3 DNA, CDR3 protein. D genes are given only for firm matches. A clone size is listed for some rows: how often the clone was seen (once, few, many), or a class if it is expanded.

J gene: TRBJ2-2
clone size: many
D gene: TRBD2
V gene: TRBV12-3/TRBV12-4
CDR3 DNA: TGTGCCAGCAGTCCACTAGCGGGAGTAAACACCGGGGAGCTGTTTTTT
CDR3 protein: CASSPLAGVNTGELFF

J gene: TRBJ2-5
clone size: NA
D gene: NA
V gene: TRBV20-1
CDR3 DNA: TGCAGTGCTAGGCGGGACTCCTTGGAGACCCAGTACTTC
CDR3 protein: CSARRDSLETQYF

J gene: TRBJ2-1
clone size: few
D gene: NA
V gene: TRBV10-3
CDR3 DNA: TGTGCCATCAGTGAAGGAGGGCCTCCTATCGGGCAGTTCTTC
CDR3 protein: CAISEGGPPIGQFF

J gene: TRBJ2-6
clone size: NA
D gene: TRBD1
V gene: TRBV6-2/TRBV6-3
CDR3 DNA: TGTGCCAGCGGGGACAGGGCTTTTGGGGCCAACGTCCTGACTTTC
CDR3 protein: CASGDRAFGANVLTF

J gene: TRBJ2-3
clone size: NA
D gene: NA
V gene: TRBV5-1
CDR3 DNA: TGCGCCAGCAGCACCCGGGCCAAGATAACCTCTAATACGCAGTATTTT
CDR3 protein: CASSTRAKITSNTQYF

J gene: TRBJ1-3
clone size: many
D gene: TRBD1
V gene: TRBV7-2
CDR3 DNA: TGTGCCAGCAGCTTGACAGGGTACTCTGGAAACACCATATATTTT
CDR3 protein: CASSLTGYSGNTIYF

J gene: TRBJ2-7
clone size: many
D gene: NA
V gene: TRBV5-1
CDR3 DNA: TGCGCCAGCAGCTTGGTTCATTTGAGCTCCTACGAGCAGTACTTC
CDR3 protein: CASSLVHLSSYEQYF

J gene: TRBJ2-7
clone size: few
D gene: TRBD2
V gene: TRBV20-1
CDR3 DNA: TGCAGTGCTAGACTAGCGGCTCCTCCCTACGAGCAGTACTTC
CDR3 protein: CSARLAAPPYEQYF

J gene: TRBJ2-7
clone size: few
D gene: TRBD2
V gene: TRBV28
CDR3 DNA: TGTGCCAGCAGTGGCCCCGGGACTAGCTTCTACGAGCAGTACTTC
CDR3 protein: CASSGPGTSFYEQYF

J gene: TRBJ2-2
clone size: few
D gene: NA
V gene: TRBV28
CDR3 DNA: TGTGCCAGCAGCGCAGGGGGGGTTCCCACCGGGGAGCTGTTTTTT
CDR3 protein: CASSAGGVPTGELFF

J gene: TRBJ2-1
clone size: NA
D gene: NA
V gene: TRBV3-1
CDR3 DNA: TGTGCCAGCAGCCAAGATAGGCTACCAGGGCAGTTCTTC
CDR3 protein: CASSQDRLPGQFF

J gene: TRBJ2-7
clone size: many
D gene: TRBD1
V gene: TRBV29-1
CDR3 DNA: TGCAGCGTTGGTTGGACAGGGGTCGAGCAGTACTTC
CDR3 protein: CSVGWTGVEQYF

J gene: TRBJ2-1
clone size: NA
D gene: TRBD2
V gene: TRBV12-3/TRBV12-4
CDR3 DNA: TGTGCCAGCAGACCCGGGACTAGGTCCCACAATGAGCAGTTCTTC
CDR3 protein: CASRPGTRSHNEQFF

J gene: TRBJ2-7
clone size: NA
D gene: NA
V gene: TRBV20-1
CDR3 DNA: TGCAGCTGCTTGGGACACTCCTACGAGCAGTACTTC
CDR3 protein: CSCLGHSYEQYF

J gene: TRBJ2-7
clone size: NA
D gene: NA
V gene: TRBV25-1
CDR3 DNA: TGTGCCAGCAGAGATATTCGACAGTTCCACGAGCAGTACTTC
CDR3 protein: CASRDIRQFHEQYF

J gene: TRBJ1-2
clone size: NA
D gene: NA
V gene: TRBV10-3
CDR3 DNA: TGTGCCATCAGTGAGGGACAGTCCGCTAACTATGGCTACACCTTC
CDR3 protein: CAISEGQSANYGYTF

J gene: TRBJ2-1
clone size: few
D gene: NA
V gene: TRBV20-1
CDR3 DNA: TGCAGTGCTAGGGCGACTACAAACCCGTGGAATGAGCAGTTCTTC
CDR3 protein: CSARATTNPWNEQFF

J gene: TRBJ1-5
clone size: NA
D gene: TRBD1
V gene: TRBV11-2
CDR3 DNA: TGTGCCAGCAGCCCTCGAGGGGGGACAGGGCGACTTTATAGCAATCAGCCCCAGCATTTT
CDR3 protein: CASSPRGGTGRLYSNQPQHF

J gene: TRBJ2-2
clone size: NA
D gene: NA
V gene: TRBV6-2/TRBV6-3
CDR3 DNA: TGTGCCAGCAGTTACGGGACTCTCCTTGGGGAGCTGTTTTTT
CDR3 protein: CASSYGTLLGELFF

J gene: TRBJ2-1
clone size: many
D gene: NA
V gene: TRBV12-3/TRBV12-4
CDR3 DNA: TGTGCCAGCAGTTTATTTCGGGACATTTACAATGAGCAGTTCTTC
CDR3 protein: CASSLFRDIYNEQFF

J gene: TRBJ2-5
clone size: NA
D gene: NA
V gene: TRBV5-1
CDR3 DNA: TGTGCCAGCAGCTTAGACGGGACCCCCCAAGAGACCCAGTACTTC
CDR3 protein: CASSLDGTPQETQYF

J gene: TRBJ1-5
clone size: NA
D gene: NA
V gene: TRBV20-1
CDR3 DNA: TGCAGTGCTGCCCCCGGGGGGGCGGGCAATCAGCCCCAGCATTTT
CDR3 protein: CSAAPGGAGNQPQHF

J gene: TRBJ2-3
clone size: few
D gene: NA
V gene: TRBV28
CDR3 DNA: TGTGCCAGCAGTTCATCCGGGACCCTCACAGATACGCAGTATTTT
CDR3 protein: CASSSSGTLTDTQYF

J gene: TRBJ2-1
clone size: few
D gene: TRBD2
V gene: TRBV6-2/TRBV6-3
CDR3 DNA: TGTGCCAGCGGACTTTATAGCGGGATAGGCTACAATGAGCAGTTCTTC
CDR3 protein: CASGLYSGIGYNEQFF

J gene: TRBJ2-2
clone size: NA
D gene: NA
V gene: TRBV5-1
CDR3 DNA: TGCGCCAGCACTCCGGGGGTAGCAGGAACCGGGGAGCTGTTTTTT
CDR3 protein: CASTPGVAGTGELFF

J gene: TRBJ2-7
clone size: few
D gene: NA
V gene: TRBV12-3/TRBV12-4
CDR3 DNA: TGTGCCAGCAGTTTAGCGGGGGTGGTGGACGAGCAGTACTTC
CDR3 protein: CASSLAGVVDEQYF

J gene: TRBJ2-3
clone size: NA
D gene: TRBD2
V gene: TRBV5-1
CDR3 DNA: TGCGCCAGCGGCCTAGCGGGATATCGTACAGATACGCAGTATTTT
CDR3 protein: CASGLAGYRTDTQYF

J gene: TRBJ1-5
clone size: NA
D gene: TRBD1
V gene: TRBV12-3/TRBV12-4
CDR3 DNA: TGTGCCAGCAGCCAGGGGGACAGGGGGATAGATCAGCCCCAGCATTTT
CDR3 protein: CASSQGDRGIDQPQHF

J gene: TRBJ1-1
clone size: NA
D gene: NA
V gene: TRBV28
CDR3 DNA: TGTGCCAGCAGTTTAGCAGGGCGTAAGTCTTTCTTT
CDR3 protein: CASSLAGRKSFF

J gene: TRBJ2-7
clone size: NA
D gene: NA
V gene: TRBV6-5
CDR3 DNA: TGTGCCAGCAGTTACAGCGGCTGGAGAACAGCCACCTCCTACGAGCAGTACTTC
CDR3 protein: CASSYSGWRTATSYEQYF

J gene: TRBJ2-1
clone size: many
D gene: TRBD2
V gene: TRBV6-1
CDR3 DNA: TGTGCCAGCCAATCTAGCGGGAAGTTGGATGAGCAGTTCTTC
CDR3 protein: CASQSSGKLDEQFF

J gene: TRBJ2-5
clone size: few
D gene: TRBD1
V gene: TRBV5-6
CDR3 DNA: TGTGCCAGCAGCTTGTTCAGGGGGCCCGCCCAAGAGACCCAGTACTTC
CDR3 protein: CASSLFRGPAQETQYF

J gene: TRBJ2-3
clone size: NA
D gene: TRBD2
V gene: TRBV7-3
CDR3 DNA: TGTGCCAGCAGCCAAGCGGGGGGGCCCGCAGATACGCAGTATTTT
CDR3 protein: CASSQAGGPADTQYF

J gene: TRBJ2-7
clone size: NA
D gene: NA
V gene: TRBV28
CDR3 DNA: TGTGCCAGCAGTCCTTTCCCGGGTCAACGATTGGAGCAGTACTTC
CDR3 protein: CASSPFPGQRLEQYF

J gene: TRBJ2-1
clone size: NA
D gene: NA
V gene: TRBV3-1
CDR3 DNA: TGTGCCAGCAGCCACTCTAGTAACTCCTACAATGAGCAGTTCTTC
CDR3 protein: CASSHSSNSYNEQFF

J gene: TRBJ2-3
clone size: NA
D gene: TRBD1
V gene: TRBV6-4
CDR3 DNA: TGTGCCAGCAGCGAACAGGGGGCTAACACAGATACGCAGTATTTT
CDR3 protein: CASSEQGANTDTQYF

J gene: TRBJ1-5
clone size: few
D gene: NA
V gene: TRBV28
CDR3 DNA: TGTGCCAGCAGTAGAGTAAGCAATCAGCCCCAGCATTTT
CDR3 protein: CASSRVSNQPQHF

J gene: TRBJ2-5
clone size: few
D gene: NA
V gene: TRBV6-5
CDR3 DNA: TGTGCCAGCAGTTACTCGGGGGATTCAGAGACCCAGTACTTC
CDR3 protein: CASSYSGDSETQYF

J gene: TRBJ2-3
clone size: many
D gene: NA
V gene: TRBV5-1
CDR3 DNA: TGCGCCAGCAGCTTGTCCCCGCCTAGCACAGATACGCAGTATTTT
CDR3 protein: CASSLSPPSTDTQYF

J gene: TRBJ2-5
clone size: NA
D gene: NA
V gene: TRBV29-1
CDR3 DNA: TGCAGCGTTGCCGGGGGCCCAGGTCGAGAGACCCAGTACTTC
CDR3 protein: CSVAGGPGRETQYF

J gene: TRBJ2-7
clone size: many
D gene: NA
V gene: TRBV29-1
CDR3 DNA: TGCAGCGCTGGAGGGTATGCCGGAGGGATAGCCTACGAGCAGTACTTC
CDR3 protein: CSAGGYAGGIAYEQYF

J gene: TRBJ2-7
clone size: few
D gene: NA
V gene: TRBV12-3/TRBV12-4
CDR3 DNA: TGTGCCAGCAGCTTCCTCAGGGGTTCCTACGAGCAGTACTTC
CDR3 protein: CASSFLRGSYEQYF

J gene: TRBJ2-1
clone size: few
D gene: TRBD2
V gene: TRBV7-2
CDR3 DNA: TGTGCCAGCAGCTTAGTAAGTGCGGGACTAGCGCCGTTCTTC
CDR3 protein: CASSLVSAGLAPFF

J gene: TRBJ2-3
clone size: NA
D gene: NA
V gene: TRBV12-3/TRBV12-4
CDR3 DNA: TGTGCCAGCAGGGGGATACATTACACAGATACGCAGTATTTT
CDR3 protein: CASRGIHYTDTQYF

J gene: TRBJ2-7
clone size: NA
D gene: NA
V gene: TRBV2
CDR3 DNA: TGTGCCAGCCAGGGGTTCTCCTACGAGCAGTACTTC
CDR3 protein: CASQGFSYEQYF

J gene: TRBJ2-2
clone size: NA
D gene: NA
V gene: TRBV2
CDR3 DNA: TGTGCCACAACGAACACCGGGGAGCTGTTTTTT
CDR3 protein: CATTNTGELFF

J gene: TRBJ2-1
clone size: NA
D gene: TRBD2
V gene: TRBV6-1
CDR3 DNA: TGTGCCAGCAGGCGAATAGCGGGGGGATACAATGAGCAGTTCTTC
CDR3 protein: CASRRIAGGYNEQFF